This T cell receptor beta chain was documented in a study of blood T cell repertoires in COVID-19. Between the trimmed V and J ends, which lost 4 bases and 0 bases, there was a span of 11 bases. Germline V gene sequence: CDR1 SGHKS, CDR2 YYEKEE (reference sequence). CDR3 length: 14 residues. Assay used: immunoSEQ multiplex PCR; TCRdb lists only in-frame clones, some missing. The sample lists about 140,000 clones; less than 90% were seen once. The TCR originated in a man aged 25-45 years with COVID-19, enrolled during active disease. The J gene is TRBJ2-7, the V gene TRBV5-5; a weak D match, TRBD2 (6 bases). The material sequenced was peripheral blood. CDR3 residues: CASSRGGDSYEQYF. The CDR3, as DNA: TGTGCCAGCAGCCGAGGCGGGGACTCCTACGAGCAGTACTTC.